The 25 T cell receptor beta chains below were found in one sample sequenced in a study of cytomegalovirus exposure and HLA in healthy donors. The primer mix had 60 Vbeta and 13 Jbeta primers. Produced via immunoSEQ multiplex PCR; TCRdb's table is partial and in-frame only. This sample has around 300,000 clones; 70% to 90% occur once, and the top ten carry approximately 2.2%. Sequencing input: PBMCs. The receptors originated from a woman aged 18-29 years in good health and CMV-seronegative.

This clone has only one observation. This same CDR3 is encoded by further DNA sequences in the sample. The chain joins TRBV5-1 to TRBJ1-1; D gene unclear. V lost 5 bases and J lost 1, with 9 bases in between. The germline CDR1 and CDR2 sequences are SGHRS and YFSETQ. This CDR3 contains 13 residues. The CDR3 nucleotides are TGCGCCAGCAGTACAACGGGGAACACTGAAGCTTTCTTT. Its translation is CASSTTGNTEAFF.

The CDR3 loop is CASSQVTGYPNTEAFF. In nucleotides, the CDR3 is TGCGCCAGCAGCCAAGTGACAGGGTACCCGAACACTGAAGCTTTCTTT. This rearrangement joins TRBV4-1 to TRBJ1-1; the match to TRBD1 covers 7 bases. Trimming removed 1 base from V and 1 base from J; junction bases left unmatched: 6. This CDR3 has 16 residues. Germline V gene lookup returns CDR1 MGHRA and CDR2 YSYEKL.

This clone is a singleton in its sample. The V call is TRBV6-1, the J call TRBJ2-1, with 9 positions matching TRBD1. Trimming at V came to 4 bases and at J to 0 bases, leaving 7 bases not matched to a gene. Germline V CDR1 and CDR2: MNHNS, SASEGT. CDR3 length: 17 residues. The CDR3 DNA follows: TGTGCCAGCAGTGGTCCCCGACAGGGGGGCTCCTACAATGAGCAGTTCTTC. Its translation is CASSGPRQGGSYNEQFF.

The chain links TRBV1 to TRBJ2-3; the table's TRBD2 call for D was not verified on the DNA. TRBV1 is designated a pseudogene. The CDR3 extends over 19 amino acids. The CDR3 region is CTSRPRPASGGRYTDTQYF. DNA of the CDR3: TGCACCAGCAGGCCCCGACCCGCTAGCGGGGGGCGCTACACAGATACGCAGTATTTT.

This clone was seen just once. The chain joins TRBV30 to TRBJ1-2; no firm D call. The V gene's germline CDR1 is GTSNPN and CDR2 SVGIG (reference sequence). This CDR3 is 15 amino acids long. V dropped 0 bases and J dropped 0 bases, with 11 bases sitting between them. The CDR3 DNA reads TGTGCCTGGAGTGTCGGAGGCGTAGCTAACTATGGCTACACCTTC. Its translation: CAWSVGGVANYGYTF.

This clone showed up just once. The chain carries TRBV7-8 and TRBJ1-1, with no clear D. Germline V gene sequence: CDR1 SGHVS, CDR2 FQNEAQ. V was trimmed by 1 base and J by 0 bases, leaving 12 bases between them. This CDR3 is 16 amino acids long. CDR3 nucleotide sequence: TGTGCCAGCAGCTTAGAGGTGAGGATTTTGAACACTGAAGCTTTCTTT. Residues: CASSLEVRILNTEAFF.

The chain links TRBV27 to TRBJ2-7; the match to TRBD1 covers 9 bases. The V and J ends lost 6 bases and 1 base, in that order; junction bases with no gene match: 4. From germline, CDR1 is MNHEY and CDR2 SMNVEV (reference sequence). The CDR3 has 14 amino acids. The CDR3 nucleotides are TGTGCCAGCAGACGGACAGGGGTTTCCTACGAGCAGTACTTC. This codes for CASRRTGVSYEQYF.

The chain recombines TRBV6-1 with TRBJ2-1, with a tentative D call TRBD1 (5 bases). The V gene's germline CDR1 is MNHNS and CDR2 SASEGT. The CDR3 spans 13 residues. The ends were cut back, 5 bases at V and 3 bases at J, with 8 bases in the middle. CDR3 DNA sequence: TGTGCCAGCAGTAGACAGAGCTACAATGAGCAGTTCTTC. This encodes CASSRQSYNEQFF.

In its sample, this clone was seen once. The chain recombines TRBV21-1 with TRBJ1-1. TRBV21-1 is a pseudogene. This CDR3 has 11 amino acids. The CDR3 sequence: CASSKTSEAFF. The CDR3 DNA reads TGTGCCAGCAGCAAGACTTCTGAAGCTTTCTTT.

As to this clone: At the DNA level, this CDR3 is encoded by other sequences in the same sample as well. The gene calls are TRBV9 and TRBJ2-5; 8 bases are a match to TRBD1. V was pared by 5 bases and J by 1 base, with 7 bases of the junction left unmatched. This CDR3 spans 15 amino acids. CDR1 and CDR2 from the germline V gene are SGDLS and YYNGEE. DNA of the CDR3: TGTGCCAGCAGTGTCGCAGGGGGCCGCCAAGAGACCCAGTACTTC. Amino acid sequence: CASSVAGGRQETQYF.

The chain recombines TRBV11-2 with TRBJ1-1; D gene ambiguous. Trimming left V 5 bases short and J 1 base short, with 17 bases between. Germline CDR1 is SGHAT and CDR2 is FQNNGV. This CDR3 has 16 amino acids. This CDR3 reads CASSARPGYQNTEAFF. The CDR3 DNA is TGTGCCAGCAGCGCACGACCGGGATACCAGAACACTGAAGCTTTCTTT. Together with reference TRBV11-2 and TRBJ1-1, the CDR3 gives the full variable domain: EAGVAQSPRYKIIEKRQSVAFWCNPISGHATLYWYQQILGQGPKLLIQFQNNGVVDDSQLPKDRFSAERLKGVDSTLKIQPAKLEDSAVYLCASSARPGYQNTEAFFGQGTRLTVV.

The V and J genes are TRBV6-6 and TRBJ1-1, with a weak D call TRBD1 (5 bases). V lost 0 bases to trimming and J lost 5 bases, with 10 bases between them. From germline, CDR1 is MNHNY and CDR2 SVGAGI (reference sequence). This CDR3 region has 14 residues. The CDR3 sequence: CASSYSQGGTEAFF. The CDR3 DNA reads as TGTGCCAGCAGTTACTCCCAGGGAGGAACTGAAGCTTTCTTT.

CDR3 loop: CASSFKVWDRGLNEQFF. In nucleotides, the CDR3 is TGTGCCAGCAGCTTTAAGGTGTGGGACAGGGGCCTCAATGAGCAGTTCTTC. The chain is built from TRBV5-5 and TRBJ2-1, with 10 bases aligning to TRBD1. Germline-derived CDR1 and CDR2 are SGHKS and YYEKEE (reference sequence). V was clipped by 2 bases and J by 6 bases; unmatched bases: 11. The CDR3 spans 17 residues.

J is TRBJ1-2 and V is TRBV5-3, with a tentative D call TRBD1 (6 bases). TRBV5-3 qualifies as an ORF whose function is uncertain. V lost 4 bases, J lost 8 bases, and 21 bases lay in between. This CDR3 has 15 residues. The CDR3, as DNA: TGTGCCAGAAGCGTAGCCGTGAGGGGGAACCGGGGCTACACCTTC. This gives the protein CARSVAVRGNRGYTF.

This rearrangement joins TRBV6-5 to TRBJ2-7; TRBD2 is a possible D gene (5 bases). Trimming took off 2 bases at V and 6 bases at J, with 8 bases between the two ends. Germline CDR1 reads MNHEY; CDR2 reads SVGAGI. CDR3 length equals 12 residues. The CDR3 sequence is CASSYESGEQYF. The CDR3 region has the DNA TGTGCCAGCAGTTACGAAAGCGGCGAGCAGTACTTC.

Concerning this clone: The germline gene is not matched at one end of the junction; a read error may be the cause. The chain has TRBV7-9 and TRBJ1-2; perhaps TRBD1 as D (5 bases). The CDR3 has 12 amino acids. CDR1 SEHNR and CDR2 FQNEAQ come from the germline V gene (reference sequence). CDR3 amino acids: CSSSIQVDGYTF. DNA of the CDR3: TGTTCCAGCAGCATACAGGTGGATGGCTACACCTTC.

This chain joins TRBV7-6 and TRBJ2-1, with no clear D. There are 15 residues in the CDR3. Trimming cost V 2 bases and J 0 bases, with 8 bases left between them. Germline CDR1 is SGHVS and CDR2 is FNYEAQ. DNA of the CDR3: TGTGCCAGCAGCTTAAGTGCGAGCTCCTACAATGAGCAGTTCTTC. It encodes CASSLSASSYNEQFF.

The chain employs TRBV11-2 and TRBJ2-1; 7 bases fit TRBD2. The CDR3 extends over 16 amino acids. Germline trimming cut 1 base from V and 6 bases from J; bases unmatched to any gene: 9. Germline CDR1 reads SGHAT; CDR2 reads FQNNGV. The chain's CDR3 is CASSLGVGGVSNEQFF. The CDR3 nucleotides read TGTGCCAGCAGCTTAGGAGTTGGGGGGGTGAGCAATGAGCAGTTCTTC. Full variable domain (outside the CDR3, taken from reference TRBV11-2 and TRBJ2-1): EAGVAQSPRYKIIEKRQSVAFWCNPISGHATLYWYQQILGQGPKLLIQFQNNGVVDDSQLPKDRFSAERLKGVDSTLKIQPAKLEDSAVYLCASSLGVGGVSNEQFFGPGTRLTVL.

The chain joins TRBV10-1 to TRBJ1-1; D is unresolved. This CDR3 contains 14 residues. Between the trimmed V and J ends, which lost 0 bases and 5 bases, there was a span of 10 bases. Germline values: CDR1 WNHNN, CDR2 SYGVQD (reference sequence). The CDR3 DNA reads TGCGCCAGCAGTGAGTCTCCGGGGTGGACTGAAGCTTTCTTT. Protein: CASSESPGWTEAFF.

As concerns this clone: One junction end disagrees with the germline gene, perhaps due to a read error. The chain links TRBV7-9 to TRBJ1-1; D is unresolved. The CDR3 is 13 amino acids. CDR1 and CDR2 (germline): SEHNR, FQNEAQ (reference sequence). The CDR3 region is CSSSPPGRTEAFF. The CDR3, as DNA: TGTTCCAGCAGCCCGCCCGGGAGGACTGAAGCTTTCTTT.

This clone is a singleton in its sample. The CDR3 coding sequence is TGTGCCTGGAGTGTATATGCGGCTTCCTACGAGCAGTACTTC. Protein product: CAWSVYAASYEQYF. The chain couples TRBV30 to TRBJ2-7; no definite D call. The CDR3 runs to 14 residues. Germline assignment: CDR1 GTSNPN and CDR2 SVGIG (reference sequence). V was shortened by 0 bases and J by 1 base, with 10 bases between the two germline ends.

The chain uses TRBV5-6 and TRBJ2-7; D gene unclear. Trimming shortened V by 2 bases and J by 5 bases, and 11 bases separated the two germline ends. This CDR3 has 13 amino acids. The germline CDR1 and CDR2 sequences are SGHDT and YYEEEE. DNA of the CDR3: TGTGCCAGCAGCTTTGGCTCCATGGACGAGCAGTACTTC. Residues: CASSFGSMDEQYF.

This chain links TRBV5-4 with TRBJ1-1; no clear D gene. Germline assignment: CDR1 SGHNT and CDR2 YYREEE (reference sequence). Between the trimmed V and J ends, which lost 4 bases and 4 bases, there was a span of 11 bases. CDR3 length: 13 amino acids. CDR3 residues: CASSVDAITEAFF. CDR3 bases: TGTGCCAGCAGCGTGGACGCGATCACTGAAGCTTTCTTT.

The gene calls are TRBV19 and TRBJ1-3; 7 bases are a match to TRBD1. The CDR3 extends over 15 amino acids. Germline CDR1 is LNHDA and CDR2 is SQIVND (reference sequence). Trimming cost V 7 bases and J 0 bases; bases outside gene matches: 6. CDR3 sequence (DNA): TGTGCCAGTATGGGGACAGATTTCTCTGGAAACACCATATATTTT. It codes for CASMGTDFSGNTIYF.

The chain joins TRBV6-5 to TRBJ2-7; 7 nucleotides agree with TRBD1. Per the germline V gene, CDR1 is MNHEY and CDR2 is SVGAGI. Germline trimming cut 6 bases from V and 6 bases from J; bases unmatched to any gene: 8. The CDR3 is 13 residues long. CDR3 in DNA: TGTGCCAGCAGCCTACAGGGGAAGGGCGAGCAGTACTTC. It translates to CASSLQGKGEQYF.